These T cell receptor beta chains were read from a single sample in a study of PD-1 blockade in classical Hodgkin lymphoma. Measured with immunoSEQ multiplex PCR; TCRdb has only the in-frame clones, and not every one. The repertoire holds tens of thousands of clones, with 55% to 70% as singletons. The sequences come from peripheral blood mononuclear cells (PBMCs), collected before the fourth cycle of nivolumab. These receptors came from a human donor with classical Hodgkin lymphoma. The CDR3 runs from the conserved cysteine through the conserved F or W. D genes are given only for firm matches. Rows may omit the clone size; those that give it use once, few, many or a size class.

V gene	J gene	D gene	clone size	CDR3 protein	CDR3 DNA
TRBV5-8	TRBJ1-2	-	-	CASMGITETGQKINYGYTF	TGTGCCAGCATGGGGATAACTGAAACGGGACAAAAAATCAACTATGGCTACACCTTC
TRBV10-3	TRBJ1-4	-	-	CAISPTPTNEKLFF	TGTGCCATCAGTCCTACTCCCACTAATGAAAAACTGTTTTTT
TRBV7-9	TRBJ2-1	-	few	CASSPWGGAPNNEQFF	TGTGCCAGCAGCCCTTGGGGGGGGGCACCAAACAATGAGCAGTTCTTC
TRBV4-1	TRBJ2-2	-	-	CASSQGRWTGELFF	TGCGCCAGCAGCCAAGGGCGGTGGACCGGGGAGCTGTTTTTT
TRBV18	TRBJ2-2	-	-	CASSPVAGELFF	TGTGCCAGCTCCCCCGTAGCCGGGGAGCTGTTTTTT
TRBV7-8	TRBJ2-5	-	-	CASSFQRGGVRETQYF	TGTGCCAGCAGCTTCCAGAGAGGGGGGGTAAGAGAGACCCAGTACTTC
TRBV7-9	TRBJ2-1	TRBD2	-	CASSFRTSADNEQFF	TGTGCCAGCAGCTTCCGGACTAGCGCGGACAATGAGCAGTTCTTC
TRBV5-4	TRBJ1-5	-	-	CASSRGSNQPQHF	TGTGCCAGCAGCCGAGGGAGCAATCAGCCCCAGCATTTT
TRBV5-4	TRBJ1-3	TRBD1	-	CASSAPGQGATIYF	TGTGCCAGCAGCGCACCGGGACAGGGCGCCACCATATATTTT
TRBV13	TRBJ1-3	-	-	CASSSTLGDAGNTIYF	TGTGCCAGCAGCTCCACCTTGGGGGATGCTGGAAACACCATATATTTT
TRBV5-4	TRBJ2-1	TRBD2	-	CASSSPRAGGAYNEQFF	TGTGCCAGCAGCTCCCCTAGAGCGGGGGGTGCCTACAATGAGCAGTTCTTC
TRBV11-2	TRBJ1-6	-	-	CASSVSSYNSPLHF	TGTGCCAGCAGCGTGAGCTCCTATAATTCACCCCTCCACTTT
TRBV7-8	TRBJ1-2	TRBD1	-	CATRALRTGYGYTF	TGTGCCACCCGAGCACTACGGACAGGCTATGGCTACACCTTC
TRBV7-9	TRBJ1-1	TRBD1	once	CASSPGDRGEAFF	TGTGCCAGCAGCCCCGGGGACAGGGGAGAAGCTTTCTTT
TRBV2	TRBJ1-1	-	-	CASSEITGLEGTEAFF	TGTGCCAGCAGTGAAATAACAGGGTTGGAGGGGACTGAAGCTTTCTTT
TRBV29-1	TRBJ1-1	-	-	CSVETEAFF	TGCAGCGTTGAAACTGAAGCTTTCTTT